This T cell receptor beta chain was captured in a study of T cells in Graves' hyperthyroidism and ophthalmopathy. Study-wide results and caveats: Separation of ophthalmopathy from stable hyperthyroidism was achieved by a 13 V-J model. The model's output predicted ophthalmopathy at a median of 6.5 months prior to onset.

Many counts were recorded for this clonotype. What it binds is not known. Amplification of TCR beta CDR3 regions used RNA as the template. When the TCR CDR3 underwent first-round RT-PCR, the HTBI primer set was used. In TCRdb, the multiplex PCR reads were re-called with MiXCR into one record per CDR3 protein. The table shows about 320,000 distinct CDR3 sequences, with roughly 17% occurring only once. This CDR3 has 13 residues. Trimming took 4 bases from V and 4 from J, leaving 11 bases between them. The V gene's germline CDR1 is MGHRA and CDR2 YSYEKL. Those patients with uncontrolled infection, other autoimmune disease, pregnancy or lactation were excluded.

The TCR sequence derives from a man aged 25-45 years with Graves' hyperthyroidism. The chain couples TRBV4-1 to TRBJ2-7; maybe TRBD2 (7 bases). Material for sequencing was blood. CDR3 sequence: CASSPRGAYEQYF. DNA for the CDR3: TGCGCCAGCAGCCCCCGGGGGGCGTACGAGCAGTACTTC.